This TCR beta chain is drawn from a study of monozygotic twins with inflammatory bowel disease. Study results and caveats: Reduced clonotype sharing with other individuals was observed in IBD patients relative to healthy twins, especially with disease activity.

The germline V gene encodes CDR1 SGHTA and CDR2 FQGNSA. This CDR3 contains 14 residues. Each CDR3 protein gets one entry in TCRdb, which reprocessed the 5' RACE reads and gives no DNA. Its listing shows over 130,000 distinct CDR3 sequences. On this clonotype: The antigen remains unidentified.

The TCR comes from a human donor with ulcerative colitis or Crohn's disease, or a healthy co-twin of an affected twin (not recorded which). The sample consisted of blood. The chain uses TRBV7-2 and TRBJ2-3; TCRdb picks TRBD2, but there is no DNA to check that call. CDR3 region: CASSRLGLTDTQCF. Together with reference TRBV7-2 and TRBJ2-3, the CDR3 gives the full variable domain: GAGVSQSPSNKVTEKGKDVELRCDPISGHTALYWYRQSLGQGLEFLIYFQGNSAPDKSGLPSDRFSAERTGGSVSTLTIQRTQQEDSAVYLCASSRLGLTDTQCFGPGTRLTVL.